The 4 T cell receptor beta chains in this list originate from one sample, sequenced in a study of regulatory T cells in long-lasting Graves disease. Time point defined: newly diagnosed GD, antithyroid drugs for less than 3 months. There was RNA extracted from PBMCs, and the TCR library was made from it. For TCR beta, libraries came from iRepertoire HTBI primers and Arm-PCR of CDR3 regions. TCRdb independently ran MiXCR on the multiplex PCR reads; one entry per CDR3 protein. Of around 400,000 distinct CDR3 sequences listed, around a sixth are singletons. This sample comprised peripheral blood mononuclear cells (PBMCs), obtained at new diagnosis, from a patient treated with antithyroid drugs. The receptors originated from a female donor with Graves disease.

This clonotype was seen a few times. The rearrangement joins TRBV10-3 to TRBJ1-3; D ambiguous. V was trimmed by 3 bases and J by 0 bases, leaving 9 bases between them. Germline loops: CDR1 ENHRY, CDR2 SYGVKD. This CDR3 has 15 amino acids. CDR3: CAISDRPASGNTIYF. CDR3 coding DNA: TGTGCCATCAGTGACAGGCCGGCCTCTGGAAACACCATATATTTT.

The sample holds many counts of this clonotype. Here the CDR3 reads CASSPTSNTEAFF. CDR3 DNA sequence: TGTGCCAGCAGCCCTACAAGCAACACTGAAGCTTTCTTT. The chain couples TRBV6-2 or TRBV6-3 to TRBJ1-1; D is unclear. Germline lookup yields CDR1 MNHEY and CDR2 SVGEGT. This CDR3 has 13 residues. Trimming removed 6 bases from V and 2 bases from J, with 10 bases in between.

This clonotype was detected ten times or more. CDR3: CASRLGEGELFF. DNA of the CDR3: TGTGCCAGCAGACTGGGTGAGGGGGAGCTGTTTTTT. This chain connects TRBV7-9 to TRBJ2-2; D unclear. Trimming removed 6 bases at V and 8 bases at J, with 10 bases between. Germline V gene data show CDR1 as SEHNR and CDR2 as FQNEAQ (reference sequence). The CDR3 sequence is 12 residues long.

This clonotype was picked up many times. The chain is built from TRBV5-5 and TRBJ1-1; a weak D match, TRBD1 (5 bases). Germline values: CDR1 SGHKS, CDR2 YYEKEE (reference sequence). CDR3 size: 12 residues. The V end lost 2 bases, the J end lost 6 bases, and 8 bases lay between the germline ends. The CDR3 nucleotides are TGTGCCAGCAGCTTCCTCAGGGCTGAAGCTTTCTTT. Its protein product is CASSFLRAEAFF.